This T cell receptor (beta chain) appears in the sequencing data of a study of T-cell memory formation after mild COVID-19. Study overall: For the most part, TCR clusters were specific to one donor. Study conclusions and caveats: Some SARS-CoV-2-responding clones were already detected in memory before infection. Most CD4+ clones that shrank were in CM and EM, while CD8+ ones turned up in EMRA.

One entry per CDR3 protein results from TCRdb running MiXCR on the 5' RACE reads. The sample lists some 65,000 distinct CDR3 sequences, 15% to 20% occurring once. Per the germline V gene, CDR1 is MNHEY and CDR2 is SVGAGI. The CDR3 consists of 16 residues. The V segment lost 1 base and the J segment 5 bases; nucleotides outside the gene matches: 7. Comment on this clonotype: Its matching antigen is unknown.

The sequenced sample was PBMCs or a T cell subset sorted from them (not recorded which). This TCR came from an adult woman who had mild COVID-19 (a few samples of this study predate the infection). Cell type and time point are not known. The rearrangement links TRBV6-5 to TRBJ2-1; 8 nucleotides line up with TRBD1. As DNA, the CDR3 is TGTGCCAGCAGTTACTTGGCAGGGGGCCCGAACAATGAGCAGTTCTTC. Its protein product is CASSYLAGGPNNEQFF.